Listed below are T cell receptor beta chains from one sample, sequenced in a study of T-cell memory formation after mild COVID-19. TCRdb reprocessed the 5' RACE reads with MiXCR, giving one entry per CDR3 protein. The sample shows 150,000 to 200,000 distinct CDR3 sequences, roughly 28% of them seen only once. What was sequenced was PBMCs or a T cell subset sorted from them (not recorded which). All receptors derive from an adult woman who had mild COVID-19 (a few samples of this study predate the infection). Cell type and time point are not known. Each CDR3 is given with its conserved first and last residue. The D gene is left open where the match is weak. Size values are once, few and many counts, or a class for expanded clones, and some rows have none.

>few|TRBV7-2|-|TRBJ2-7
CASRTAAGSYEQYF
TGTGCCAGCAGAACGGCGGCGGGATCCTACGAGCAGTACTTC
>-|TRBV9|-|TRBJ2-7
CASSAHEQYF
TGTGCCAGCAGCGCGCACGAGCAGTACTTC
>-|TRBV7-9|-|TRBJ1-2
CASNPGVGYDYGYTF
TGTGCCAGCAACCCGGGGGTGGGATACGACTATGGCTACACCTTC
>-|TRBV7-8|-|TRBJ2-7
CASSVRGSYEQYF
TGTGCCAGCAGTGTTCGGGGTTCCTACGAGCAGTACTTC
>-|TRBV6-2/TRBV6-3|-|TRBJ2-7
CASRYRGDRYEQYF
TGTGCCAGCCGTTACCGTGGGGACCGCTACGAGCAGTACTTC
>-|TRBV29-1|-|TRBJ2-7
CSVEGTAPYEQYF
TGCAGCGTTGAAGGGACAGCCCCCTACGAGCAGTACTTC
>-|TRBV7-9|-|TRBJ1-5
CASSGPGDGQPQHF
TGTGCCAGCTCGGGGCCGGGGGACGGGCAGCCCCAGCATTTT
>-|TRBV21-1|-|TRBJ2-3
CASSLKDSITDTQYF
TGTGCCAGCAGCCTTAAGGACTCCATCACAGATACGCAGTATTTT
>-|TRBV6-2/TRBV6-3|TRBD2|TRBJ2-3
CASSYGAGDTDTQYF
TGTGCCAGCAGTTACGGGGCGGGGGACACAGATACGCAGTATTTT
>-|TRBV12-3/TRBV12-4|TRBD2|TRBJ2-1
CASSLRGGKDNEQFF
TGTGCCAGCAGTTTACGCGGGGGGAAAGACAATGAGCAGTTCTTC
>-|TRBV9|TRBD1|TRBJ2-1
CASSVGDRGYEQFF
TGTGCCAGCAGCGTAGGAGACAGGGGATATGAGCAGTTCTTC
>-|TRBV7-9|-|TRBJ1-5
CASSPPGVNQPQHF
TGTGCAAGCAGCCCGCCAGGGGTGAATCAGCCCCAGCATTTT
>-|TRBV2|-|TRBJ2-1
CASSSGVRQFF
TGTGCCAGCAGTTCCGGAGTAAGGCAGTTCTTC
>few|TRBV19|TRBD2|TRBJ2-7
CASSIRGGRVYEQYF
TGTGCCAGTAGTATCCGTGGCGGGAGGGTTTACGAGCAGTACTTC
>few|TRBV5-1|-|TRBJ2-7
CASSLVGVYEQYF
TGCGCCAGCAGCTTGGTGGGGGTCTACGAGCAGTACTTC
>few|TRBV20-1|TRBD2|TRBJ2-3
CSAGAGDWVTDTQYF
TGCAGTGCTGGAGCGGGAGATTGGGTCACAGATACGCAGTATTTT
>-|TRBV30|-|TRBJ1-1
CAWISPRRGTNEAFF
TGTGCCTGGATCTCACCTCGACGAGGGACGAATGAAGCTTTCTTT
>-|TRBV12-3/TRBV12-4|TRBD1|TRBJ1-2
CASRISSQGIGYTF
TGTGCCAGCAGAATCTCATCACAGGGGATAGGCTACACCTTC
>few|TRBV18|-|TRBJ2-5
CASSPQGETQYF
TGTGCCAGCAGCCCCCAAGGCGAGACCCAGTACTTC
>-|TRBV27|-|TRBJ2-5
CASSHVSQGLKETQYF
TGTGCCAGCAGTCACGTGAGCCAGGGTCTAAAAGAGACCCAGTACTTC
>-|TRBV20-1|TRBD1|TRBJ2-1
CSARINRGSYNEQFF
TGCAGTGCTAGGATAAACAGGGGGTCCTACAATGAGCAGTTCTTC
>few|TRBV3-1|-|TRBJ1-2
CASSQGQPCVYTF
TGTGCCAGCAGCCAAGGACAGCCCTGCGTCTACACCTTC
>-|TRBV7-2|-|TRBJ2-1
CASSPGGTTRGNEQFF
TGTGCCAGCAGCCCGGGCGGGACAACCCGCGGCAATGAGCAGTTCTTC
>many|TRBV7-3|TRBD2|TRBJ2-2
CASSPGAGVETTGELFF
TGTGCCAGCAGCCCCGGGGCGGGGGTGGAGACCACCGGGGAGCTGTTTTTT
>-|TRBV12-3/TRBV12-4|-|TRBJ2-2
CATQRDGSGELFF
TGTGCCACCCAGAGGGACGGCTCCGGGGAGCTGTTTTTT
>-|TRBV15|-|TRBJ1-5
CATSSNLGVGPQHF
TGTGCCACCAGCAGTAATCTCGGAGTTGGGCCCCAGCATTTT
>-|TRBV20-1|TRBD1|TRBJ2-5
CSATRPGGETQYF
TGCAGTGCTACGCGTCCAGGGGGAGAGACCCAGTACTTC
>-|TRBV7-2|TRBD2|TRBJ2-3
CASSLGRAGVSADTQYF
TGTGCCAGCAGCCTAGGACGAGCGGGAGTTTCGGCAGATACGCAGTATTTT
>-|TRBV12-3/TRBV12-4|-|TRBJ1-6
CASTARRGGSPLHF
TGTGCCAGCACCGCTCGCCGGGGTGGCTCACCCCTCCACTTT
>few|TRBV7-8|-|TRBJ1-4
CASSLVLGTNEKLFF
TGTGCCAGCAGCTTAGTTCTGGGGACTAATGAAAAACTGTTTTTT
>-|TRBV14|-|TRBJ2-1
CASSPTQAGEQFF
TGTGCCAGCAGCCCAACACAGGCTGGTGAGCAGTTCTTC
>-|TRBV12-3/TRBV12-4|-|TRBJ2-3
CASSLGLLTDTQYF
TGTGCCAGCAGTCTGGGACTCCTCACAGATACGCAGTATTTT
>many|TRBV7-2|-|TRBJ2-5
CASSRGSGRQETQYF
TGTGCCAGCAGCCGCGGATCTGGCAGACAAGAGACCCAGTACTTC
>many|TRBV6-2/TRBV6-3|TRBD2|TRBJ2-1
CASSYHETSGTYNEQFF
TGTGCCAGCAGTTACCACGAGACTAGCGGGACCTACAATGAGCAGTTCTTC
>-|TRBV27|-|TRBJ2-3
CASSLETGTDTQYF
TGTGCCAGCAGCCTGGAGACGGGGACAGATACGCAGTATTTT
>few|TRBV15|-|TRBJ1-5
CATSRAKGQPQHF
TGTGCCACCAGCAGAGCCAAAGGTCAGCCCCAGCATTTT
>few|TRBV20-1|-|TRBJ2-7
CSGSGPRSEQYF
TGCAGTGGCAGCGGTCCGAGATCGGAGCAGTACTTC
>few|TRBV6-5|TRBD2|TRBJ2-1
CASSDSLGLAEQFF
TGTGCCAGCAGTGATTCCCTGGGACTAGCGGAGCAGTTCTTC
>-|TRBV9|-|TRBJ2-7
CASSVIPSYEQYF
TGTGCCAGCAGCGTAATCCCCTCCTACGAGCAGTACTTC
>-|TRBV21-1|-|TRBJ2-7
CASSPGRSRERLTRLYEQYF
TGTGCCAGCAGCCCTGGGCGGAGTAGGGAACGGCTAACTCGCCTCTACGAGCAGTACTTC
>few|TRBV7-2|-|TRBJ2-7
CASSLEGFPYEQYF
TGTGCCAGCAGCTTAGAAGGGTTCCCCTACGAGCAGTACTTC
>-|TRBV12-3/TRBV12-4|TRBD2|TRBJ2-3
CASSKNSGGARTRYF
TGTGCCAGCAGCAAGAATAGCGGGGGGGCCCGGACCCGGTATTTT
>-|TRBV6-5|-|TRBJ2-1
CASSYGQGGNEQFF
TGTGCCAGCAGTTACGGTCAGGGGGGCAATGAGCAGTTCTTC
>few|TRBV5-6|-|TRBJ2-1
CASSYGIYNEQFF
TGTGCCAGCAGCTACGGGATTTACAATGAGCAGTTCTTC
>-|TRBV20-1|-|TRBJ2-1
CSAPTGGALVNEQFF
TGCAGTGCCCCCACAGGGGGGGCCCTAGTCAATGAGCAGTTCTTC
>-|TRBV7-9|-|TRBJ2-1
CASSPTRVQFF
TGTGCCAGCAGCCCTACAAGGGTGCAGTTCTTC
>many|TRBV29-1|TRBD1|TRBJ1-1
CSAVSQGAGAFF
TGCAGCGCTGTATCACAGGGGGCCGGAGCTTTCTTT
>few|TRBV2|-|TRBJ2-3
CASSDLTGFGTDTQYF
TGTGCCAGCAGCGACCTAACAGGGTTTGGCACAGATACGCAGTATTTT
>few|TRBV7-9|-|TRBJ2-5
CASSFRQYQETQYF
TGTGCCAGCAGCTTCCGACAGTATCAAGAGACCCAGTACTTC
>-|TRBV12-3/TRBV12-4|-|TRBJ1-2
CASSLGRVQSGYTF
TGTGCCAGCAGTTTGGGCCGGGTCCAGAGTGGCTACACCTTC
>-|TRBV20-1|-|TRBJ1-5
CSAFNSGQPQHF
TGCAGTGCTTTTAACAGCGGACAGCCCCAGCATTTT